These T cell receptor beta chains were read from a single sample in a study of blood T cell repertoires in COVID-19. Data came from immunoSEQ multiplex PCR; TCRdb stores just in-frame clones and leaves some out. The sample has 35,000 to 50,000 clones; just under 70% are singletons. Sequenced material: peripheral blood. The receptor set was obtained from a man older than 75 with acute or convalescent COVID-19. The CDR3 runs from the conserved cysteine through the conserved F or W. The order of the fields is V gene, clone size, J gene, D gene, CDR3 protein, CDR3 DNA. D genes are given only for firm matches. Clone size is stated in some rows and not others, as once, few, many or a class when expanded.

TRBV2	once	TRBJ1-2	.	CASSVSRGDYGYTF	TGTGCCAGCAGTGTTAGCAGGGGCGACTATGGCTACACCTTC
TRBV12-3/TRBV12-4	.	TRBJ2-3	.	CASSLVLDTQYF	TGTGCCAGCAGTTTAGTTCTGGATACGCAGTATTTT
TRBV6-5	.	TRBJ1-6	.	CASRNFSYNSPLHF	TGTGCCAGCAGGAACTTCTCCTATAATTCACCCCTCCACTTT
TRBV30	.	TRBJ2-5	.	CAWSSGQGGQETQYF	TGTGCCTGGAGTAGCGGACAGGGAGGGCAAGAGACCCAGTACTTC
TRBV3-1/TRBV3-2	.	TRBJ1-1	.	CASSQEPGNTEAFF	TGTGCCAGCAGCCAAGAGCCGGGGAACACTGAAGCTTTCTTT
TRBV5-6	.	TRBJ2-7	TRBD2	CASSFWRGGPYEQYF	TGTGCCAGCAGCTTTTGGCGGGGGGGGCCCTACGAGCAGTACTTC
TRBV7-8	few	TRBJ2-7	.	CASSNRHSSYEQYF	TGTGCCAGCAGCAATCGACATAGCTCCTACGAGCAGTACTTC
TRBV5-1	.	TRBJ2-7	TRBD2	CASSSGTNSYEQYF	TGCGCCAGCAGCTCCGGGACTAACTCCTACGAGCAGTACTTC
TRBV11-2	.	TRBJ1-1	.	CASSSPTQGSTEAFF	TGTGCCAGCAGCTCCCCAACCCAGGGATCCACTGAAGCTTTCTTT
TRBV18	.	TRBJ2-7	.	CASSPGPRRDEQYF	TGTGCCAGCTCACCGGGACCGCGGAGGGACGAGCAGTACTTC
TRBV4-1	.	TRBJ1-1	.	CASSQRRQVMGTEAFF	TGCGCCAGCAGCCAACGTCGACAGGTAATGGGCACTGAAGCTTTCTTT
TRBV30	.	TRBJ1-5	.	CAWSVPPTGRNQPQHF	TGTGCCTGGAGTGTACCCCCGACAGGACGAAATCAGCCCCAGCATTTT
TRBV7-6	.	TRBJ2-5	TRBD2	CASSGWREGETQYF	TGTGCCAGCAGCGGGTGGCGGGAGGGGGAGACCCAGTACTTC
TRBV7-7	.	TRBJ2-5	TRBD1	CASSLRTGPQETQYF	TGTGCTAGCAGCTTAAGGACAGGACCCCAAGAGACCCAGTACTTC
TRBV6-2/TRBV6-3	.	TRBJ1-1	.	CASSYSTRTEAFF	TGTGCCAGCAGTTACTCGACTCGGACTGAAGCTTTCTTT
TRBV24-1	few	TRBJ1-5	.	CATSDLVGRGLNNQPQHF	TGTGCCACCAGTGATTTAGTGGGTCGGGGACTCAACAATCAGCCCCAGCATTTT
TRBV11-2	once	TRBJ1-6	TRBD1	CASSPRTGGSPLHF	TGTGCCAGCAGCCCCCGGACAGGGGGCTCACCCCTCCACTTT
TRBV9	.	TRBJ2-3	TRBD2	CASSVVLAGGTDTQYF	TGTGCCAGCAGCGTAGTTCTAGCGGGGGGCACAGATACGCAGTATTTT
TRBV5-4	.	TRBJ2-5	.	CASSSRQSQSGETQYF	TGTGCCAGCAGCAGCAGACAGTCTCAGAGTGGGGAGACCCAGTACTTC
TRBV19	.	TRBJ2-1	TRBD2	CASSIVAGVSHEQFF	TGTGCCAGTAGTATAGTAGCGGGAGTGTCCCATGAGCAGTTCTTC
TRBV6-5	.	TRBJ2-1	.	CASRGWDEQFF	TGTGCCAGTAGGGGTTGGGATGAGCAGTTCTTC
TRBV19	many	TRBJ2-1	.	CASTDSAYNEQFF	TGTGCCAGTACGGACTCGGCCTACAATGAGCAGTTCTTC
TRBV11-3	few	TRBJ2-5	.	CASSLDMETQYF	TGTGCCAGCAGCTTAGATATGGAGACCCAGTACTTC
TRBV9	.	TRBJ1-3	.	CASSVETGLRRGNTIYF	TGTGCCAGCAGCGTCGAGACCGGTCTCCGGCGGGGAAACACCATATATTTT
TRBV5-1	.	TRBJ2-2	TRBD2	CASSWKLASGGTGELFF	TGCGCCAGCAGCTGGAAACTAGCGAGTGGGGGTACCGGGGAGCTGTTTTTT
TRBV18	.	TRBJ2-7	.	CASSQPDRFYEQYF	TGTGCCAGCTCACAACCTGACAGGTTCTACGAGCAGTACTTC
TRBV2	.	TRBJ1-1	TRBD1	CASRPEGATEAFF	TGTGCCAGCAGGCCGGAGGGGGCCACTGAAGCTTTCTTT
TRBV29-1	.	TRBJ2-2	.	CSVLQGITGELFF	TGCAGCGTACTACAGGGAATCACCGGGGAGCTGTTTTTT
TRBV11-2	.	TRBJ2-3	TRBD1	CASSLGDRNPDTQYF	TGTGCCAGCAGCTTAGGGGACAGGAATCCAGATACGCAGTATTTT
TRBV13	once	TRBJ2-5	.	CASSLGRGTFQETQYF	TGTGCCAGCAGCTTAGGGCGAGGGACTTTCCAAGAGACCCAGTACTTC
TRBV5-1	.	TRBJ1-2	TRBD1	CASSWGGQGNYGYTF	TGCGCCAGCAGCTGGGGAGGACAGGGGAACTATGGCTACACCTTC
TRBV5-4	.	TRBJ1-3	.	CASSRAGAGNTIYF	TGTGCCAGCAGCCGGGCAGGGGCTGGAAACACCATATATTTT
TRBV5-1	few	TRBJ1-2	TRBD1	CASSAQGANGYTF	TGCGCCAGCAGCGCACAGGGGGCAAATGGCTACACCTTC
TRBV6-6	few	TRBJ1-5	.	CASKDGASNQPQHF	TGTGCCAGCAAGGATGGGGCAAGCAATCAGCCCCAGCATTTT
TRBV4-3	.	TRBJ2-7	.	CASSQDIGAGRFGEQYF	TGCGCCAGCAGCCAAGATATAGGGGCGGGAAGGTTCGGCGAGCAGTACTTC
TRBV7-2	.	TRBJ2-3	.	CASSLDVTLDTQYF	TGTGCCAGCAGCTTAGATGTAACTCTCGATACGCAGTATTTT
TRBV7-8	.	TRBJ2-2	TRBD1	CASSFDRGDTGELFF	TGTGCCAGCAGTTTTGACAGGGGCGACACCGGGGAGCTGTTTTTT
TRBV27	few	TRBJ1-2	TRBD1	CASRRTGDGYTF	TGTGCCAGCAGGAGGACAGGAGATGGCTACACCTTC
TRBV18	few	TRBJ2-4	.	CASSPPNQGGKNIQYF	TGTGCCAGCTCACCACCTAACCAGGGGGGCAAAAACATTCAGTACTTC
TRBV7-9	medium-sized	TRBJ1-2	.	CASSQQTGPANYGYTF	TGTGCCAGCAGCCAACAGACAGGCCCCGCTAACTATGGCTACACCTTC
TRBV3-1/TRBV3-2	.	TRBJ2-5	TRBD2	CASTTNWIGGAQETQYF	TGTGCCAGCACCACCAACTGGATCGGGGGGGCCCAAGAGACCCAGTACTTC
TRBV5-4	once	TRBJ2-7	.	CASSSVGTYEQYF	TGTGCCAGCAGCTCGGTGGGGACTTACGAGCAGTACTTC
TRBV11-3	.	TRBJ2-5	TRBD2	CASSLVAGGETQYF	TGTGCCAGCAGCTTAGTAGCGGGAGGAGAGACCCAGTACTTC
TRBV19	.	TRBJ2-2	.	CASRTHTGTGELFF	TGTGCCAGTAGGACTCATACGGGCACCGGGGAGCTGTTTTTT
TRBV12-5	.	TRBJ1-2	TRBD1	CASGLGTGASRGYTF	TGTGCTAGTGGTTTGGGGACAGGGGCTTCGCGGGGCTACACCTTC
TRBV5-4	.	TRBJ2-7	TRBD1	CASSPNRGGGYEQYF	TGTGCCAGCAGCCCCAACAGGGGTGGGGGTTACGAGCAGTACTTC
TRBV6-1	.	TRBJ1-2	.	CASGDPSGGYGYTF	TGTGCCAGCGGTGATCCCTCCGGCGGCTATGGCTACACCTTC
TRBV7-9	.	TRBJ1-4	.	CASSLELEKLFF	TGTGCCAGCAGCTTAGAGCTTGAAAAACTGTTTTTT
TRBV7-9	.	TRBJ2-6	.	CASSLLGANVLTF	TGTGCCAGCAGCCTACTCGGGGCCAACGTCCTGACTTTC
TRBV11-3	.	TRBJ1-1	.	CASSLDSRRTEAFF	TGTGCCAGCAGCTTAGATTCGAGGAGAACTGAAGCTTTCTTT
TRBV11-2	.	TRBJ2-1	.	CASSLDVRGLGNEQFF	TGTGCCAGCAGCTTAGATGTGCGGGGGCTCGGGAATGAGCAGTTCTTC
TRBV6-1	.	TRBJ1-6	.	CASSEGTGLASPLHF	TGTGCCAGCAGTGAAGGTACAGGGCTGGCTTCACCCCTCCACTTT
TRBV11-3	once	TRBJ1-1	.	CASSLGEVNTEAFF	TGTGCCAGCAGCTTAGGAGAGGTGAACACTGAAGCTTTCTTT